Each of the 19 T cell receptor beta chains below was sequenced from the same sample in a study of blood T cells in healthy people across ages. For the second PCR, which ran for about 6 to 11 cycles, a sample-barcoded 5' primer and a J-beta primer mix were used. TCRdb called the 5' RACE reads again in MiXCR, with one record for every CDR3 protein. The table lists approximately 690,000 distinct CDR3 sequences, roughly 58% of them singletons. The sample taken for sequencing was blood. The receptor source for this set is a man aged 55 to 70 in good health.

The chain is built from TRBV15 and TRBJ2-7; 7 positions agree with TRBD1. Trimming took 9 bases from V and 1 from J; bases not matched to a gene: 12. Per the germline V gene, CDR1 is LNHNV and CDR2 is YYDKDF (reference sequence). CDR3 length: 15 amino acids. CDR3 in DNA: TGTGCCACTAGCGTAGGACAGGCCCCTTCCTACGAGCAGTACTTC. As protein: CATSVGQAPSYEQYF.

The chain employs TRBV9 and TRBJ1-1; the match to TRBD1 covers 9 bases. Germline CDR1 is SGDLS and CDR2 is YYNGEE. V trimming: 4 bases; J trimming: 5 bases; junction bases outside the gene matches: 6. The CDR3 covers 14 residues. CDR3 sequence: CASSNGQGRTEAFF. DNA for the CDR3: TGTGCCAGCAGCAACGGACAGGGGCGGACTGAAGCTTTCTTT.

The chain employs TRBV5-1 and TRBJ2-1; 8 bases match TRBD1. Per germline, CDR1 SGHRS and CDR2 YFSETQ. The V and J ends lost 4 bases and 5 bases, in that order; junction bases with no gene match: 14. The CDR3 extends over 17 amino acids. CDR3 protein: CASSTQLQGTGHNEQFF. In nucleotides, the CDR3 is TGCGCCAGCAGCACCCAACTACAGGGGACAGGACACAATGAGCAGTTCTTC.

The chain has TRBV7-9 and TRBJ1-1; D remains unclear. V was clipped by 7 bases and J by 4 bases, with 13 bases between them. CDR1 and CDR2 (germline): SEHNR, FQNEAQ (reference sequence). The CDR3 is 13 amino acids. The CDR3 region has the DNA TGTGCCAGCACCCAGGATCTAGGCACTGAAGCTTTCTTT. This translates into CASTQDLGTEAFF. Drawing the rest from reference TRBV7-9 and TRBJ1-1, the complete variable domain is DTGVSQNPRHKITKRGQNVTFRCDPISEHNRLYWYRQTLGQGPEFLTYFQNEAQLEKSRLLSDRFSAERPKGSFSTLEIQRTEQGDSAMYLCASTQDLGTEAFFGQGTRLTVV.

The genes are TRBV3-1 and TRBJ2-7; tentatively, D is TRBD2 (6 bases). This CDR3 is built from 16 residues. Germline CDR1 LGHDT, CDR2 YNNKEL (reference sequence). V shed 0 bases and J shed 0 bases, with 12 bases lying between them. The CDR3 bases are TGTGCCAGCAGCCAAGATAGCGGAGTAAGCTCCTACGAGCAGTACTTC. It encodes CASSQDSGVSSYEQYF.

The CDR3 sequence: CASQAHSAKNIQYF. The CDR3 DNA reads TGTGCCAGCCAAGCGCATAGCGCCAAAAACATTCAGTACTTC. This sequence joins TRBV5-4 and TRBJ2-4; D remains ambiguous. Per germline, CDR1 SGHNT and CDR2 YYREEE (reference sequence). CDR3 length: 14 amino acids. Trimming took 7 bases from V and 1 from J, leaving 12 bases between them.

V gene TRBV5-1 combines with J gene TRBJ1-5, with 7 nucleotides matching TRBD1. The junction had 16 bases not matched to a gene; V was cut back by 4 bases and J by 0 bases. Per the germline V gene, CDR1 is SGHRS and CDR2 is YFSETQ. The CDR3 contains 19 residues. CDR3 nucleotides: TGCGCCAGCAGCGCTTGGGACAGCCGTTCCAACGATAGCAATCAGCCCCAGCATTTT. As protein: CASSAWDSRSNDSNQPQHF.

This clonotype was observed a few times. The J gene is TRBJ2-1, the V gene TRBV7-2; 10 bases align to TRBD1. The end of the DNA aligns better with TRBJ2-7, so the J call may be wrong. Germline V gene lookup returns CDR1 SGHTA and CDR2 FQGNSA. The CDR3 covers 15 residues. CDR3 region: CASSPTGGSYNEQYF. CDR3 DNA sequence: TGTGCCAGCAGCCCGACAGGGGGCTCCTACAATGAGCAGTACTTC.

The rearrangement links TRBV10-3 to TRBJ2-1; D possibly corresponds to TRBD1 (6 bases). The germline V and J ends were trimmed by 3 bases and 0 bases, with 9 bases remaining between them. From germline, CDR1 is ENHRY and CDR2 SYGVKD. The CDR3 is 15 amino acids. The DNA for the CDR3 is TGTGCCATCAGTGAACAGGGCAGCTCCTACAATGAGCAGTTCTTC. This sequence encodes CAISEQGSSYNEQFF.

V is TRBV3-1 and J is TRBJ2-5, with 12 bases lining up with TRBD2. In germline, CDR1 is LGHDT, CDR2 YNNKEL (reference sequence). After removal of 0 bases from V and 1 base from J, the junction contained 6 bases not matched to a gene. CDR3 length equals 18 residues. CDR3 sequence reads: CASSQDQLAGGSQETQYF. CDR3 in DNA: TGTGCCAGCAGCCAAGATCAGCTAGCGGGGGGGTCCCAAGAGACCCAGTACTTC.

This chain uses TRBV4-2 with TRBJ1-5; 9 bases are a match to TRBD1. The V and J ends lost 1 base and 2 bases, in that order; junction bases with no gene match: 0. Germline-derived CDR1 and CDR2 are LGHNA and YNFKEQ. The CDR3 is 15 amino acids. CDR3 sequence (DNA): TGTGCCAGCAGCCAAGGGACAGGGGGCAATCAGCCCCAGCATTTT. Translation: CASSQGTGGNQPQHF.

The count of this clonotype is one. The V and J genes are TRBV4-1 and TRBJ2-5; D not certain. The CDR3 has 15 residues. Per germline, CDR1 MGHRA and CDR2 YSYEKL. The V and J ends lost 1 base and 0 bases respectively, with 9 bases between them. The CDR3 loop reads CASSQGLLNQETQYF. CDR3 DNA: TGCGCCAGCAGCCAAGGTTTGCTAAACCAAGAGACCCAGTACTTC.

This clonotype has just a few counts. The CDR3 here is CASSEGGAGAYEQYF. The CDR3 coding sequence is TGCGCCAGCAGTGAGGGTGGGGCTGGGGCCTACGAGCAGTACTTC. The V and J genes are TRBV10-2 and TRBJ2-7, with TRBD1 as a possible D gene (5 bases). The CDR3 length is 15 residues. V gave up 2 bases and J gave up 2 bases, with 13 bases separating them. CDR1 WSHSY and CDR2 SAAADI come from the germline V gene.

The CDR3 DNA follows: TGTGCCAGCAGTCGCTGGACAGCCTCTTATGGCTACACCTTC. It is translated as CASSRWTASYGYTF. This chain connects TRBV12-3 or TRBV12-4 to TRBJ1-2, with D perhaps matching TRBD1 (6 bases). The CDR3 loop spans 14 amino acids. With 5 bases removed from V and 5 bases from J, the gap between germline ends came to 15 bases.

Here the CDR3 DNA reads TGTGCCAGCACCACCGACAGCCAGATCTATGGCTACACCTTC. Amino acids: CASTTDSQIYGYTF. The chain employs TRBV28 and TRBJ1-2; tentatively, D is TRBD1 (5 bases). V was shortened by 7 bases and J by 4 bases, with 16 bases between the two germline ends. Germline V gene data show CDR1 as MDHEN and CDR2 as SYDVKM. The CDR3 totals 14 residues.

The V call is TRBV5-1, the J call TRBJ2-1; 7 bases align to TRBD1. The germline gives CDR1 SGHRS, CDR2 YFSETQ. This CDR3 region has 15 residues. Trimming at V came to 2 bases and at J to 4 bases, leaving 6 bases not matched to a gene. DNA for the CDR3: TGCGCCAGCAGCTTAACAGGGGTCGAATACAATGAGCAGTTCTTC. This gives the protein CASSLTGVEYNEQFF.

This chain connects TRBV9 to TRBJ2-4, with D perhaps TRBD2 (6 bases). CDR1 SGDLS and CDR2 YYNGEE come from the germline V gene. The V gene lost 4 bases and the J gene lost 3 bases, with 17 bases spanning the gap. The CDR3 covers 16 residues. The CDR3 nucleotides read TGTGCCAGCAGCCGAGGAGCGGGTGTTAACAAAAACATTCAGTACTTC. Its protein product is CASSRGAGVNKNIQYF.

The genes are TRBV7-9 and TRBJ2-3; D is possibly TRBD1 (5 bases). Germline loops: CDR1 SEHNR, CDR2 FQNEAQ (reference sequence). The CDR3 extends over 14 amino acids. V lost 5 bases to trimming and J lost 0 bases, with 9 bases between them. The CDR3 here is CASSDDSSTDTQYF. The CDR3 DNA sequence: TGTGCCAGCAGCGACGACAGCAGCACAGATACGCAGTATTTT.

The rearrangement links TRBV15 to TRBJ2-3, with 11 nucleotides matching TRBD1. This CDR3 region has 16 residues. Looked up from germline, CDR1 is LNHNV and CDR2 is YYDKDF (reference sequence). The V segment lost 1 base and the J segment 2 bases; nucleotides outside the gene matches: 2. The CDR3 spells CATSRGTGGVTDTQYF. DNA of the CDR3: TGTGCCACCAGCAGAGGGACAGGGGGCGTCACAGATACGCAGTATTTT.